The clone carrying this T cell receptor beta chain was seen only a few times. Antigen specificity is unknown. This sample stems from a study of cytomegalovirus exposure and HLA in healthy donors. 13 Jbeta primers and 60 Vbeta primers were used for the PCR. Study processing details: Unique TCR beta chains totaled some 78 million in a later count, with approximately 11 million of them shared. Measured with immunoSEQ multiplex PCR; TCRdb has only the in-frame clones, and not every one. That table gives V, J and clone size, and the DNA gave D and trimming. The table has approximately 140,000 clones, 82% seen once. Looked up from germline, CDR1 is LGHNA and CDR2 is YSLEER. This CDR3 is built from 13 residues. V lost 1 base and J 10 bases, leaving 14 bases between the germline ends. Notes on the study in general: Using the classifier, cytomegalovirus status was reportedly diagnosed with high specificity and sensitivity.

Healthy individuals who donated bone marrow served as the donors. Each donor was nominally healthy when sampled (though unrecorded immune exposures were likely). The chain has TRBV4-3 and TRBJ2-7, with D tentatively TRBD2 (7 bases). The material sequenced was PBMCs. This TCR was recovered from a male donor in good health and CMV-seronegative. Here the CDR3 DNA reads TGCGCCAGCAGCCAAGGAGAGGGGGGGGAACAGTACTTC. This translates into CASSQGEGGEQYF.